This TCR beta chain appears in the sequencing data of a study of OX40 agonist ivuxolimab in advanced cancers. Libraries were prepared by immunoSEQ multiplex PCR; TCRdb keeps only in-frame clonotypes and omits some of them. The sample contains 45,000 to 65,000 clones, about 81% of which appear only once. This clone is categorized as medium-sized (0.01 to 0.1%). The V end lost 2 bases, the J end lost 4 bases, and 13 bases lay between the germline ends. CDR3 length: 14 amino acids. Sequenced material: CD4+ or CD8+ T cells sorted from blood, taken in a trial of the OX40 agonist ivuxolimab. The chain uses TRBV5-3 and TRBJ2-7, with D hard to call. TRBV5-3 is an ORF for which the function is uncertain. This receptor was identified in an adult with an advanced solid tumor such as melanoma, head and neck, liver or kidney cancer. This chain's CDR3 is CARSFQGGEYEQYF. The CDR3 DNA reads TGTGCCAGAAGCTTTCAAGGCGGAGAGTACGAGCAGTACTTC.